What follows are 21 T cell receptor beta chains derived from one specimen sequenced in a study of Ad26.COV2.S vaccination and SARS-CoV-2 variants. Assay: immunoSEQ multiplex PCR; the TCRdb copy retains only in-frame clones and omits some. The repertoire has around 310,000 clones, roughly 90% of them found once; the top ten carry approximately 5.8%. Treatment specified: some 20 received Ad26.COV2.S at low or high dose, single or two shots; about 5 received placebo; per-sample allocation not given. Samples were taken on day 63 after the first vaccine or placebo injection. Source: peripheral blood, taken in a trial of Ad26.COV2.S vaccine versus placebo. These receptors were taken from a person aged 18-60 years who received the Ad26.COV2.S COVID-19 vaccine or a placebo.

V is TRBV24-1 and J is TRBJ2-1, with D perhaps matching TRBD1 or TRBD2 (5 bases each). Per the germline V gene, CDR1 is KGHDR and CDR2 is SFDVKD. The ends were cut back, 4 bases at V and 9 bases at J, with 15 bases in the middle. The CDR3 contains 14 residues. The CDR3 DNA reads as TGTGCCACCAGTGACCCCGGGACCGGGGTTGAGCAGTTCTTC. Its protein product is CATSDPGTGVEQFF.

This clone was seen a handful of times. V usage is TRBV5-3 and J usage is TRBJ2-6; D unclear. TRBV5-3 is sorted into the ORF group, with uncertain function. The CDR3 consists of 14 residues. V lost 2 bases to trimming and J lost 0 bases, with 3 bases between them. CDR3 in DNA: TGTGCCAGAAGCTTCTTCTCTGGGGCCAACGTCCTGACTTTC. As protein: CARSFFSGANVLTF.

This chain uses TRBV10-3 with TRBJ1-1, with 10 nucleotides matching TRBD1. The length of the CDR3 is 16 residues. The ends lost 6 bases at V and 5 bases at J; junction bases unmatched: 12. Germline V CDR1 and CDR2: ENHRY, SYGVKD. CDR3 sequence (DNA): TGTGCCATCAGGGTCGGCCCGACAGGGGGCGATACTGAAGCTTTCTTT. Translated: CAIRVGPTGGDTEAFF.

This chain links TRBV19 with TRBJ1-1, with D unresolved. Per germline, CDR1 LNHDA and CDR2 SQIVND (reference sequence). V shed 3 bases and J shed 2 bases, with 10 bases lying between them. This CDR3 is built from 14 residues. The CDR3 DNA follows: TGTGCCAGTAGTATCCTCTTCGGTAACACTGAAGCTTTCTTT. It is translated as CASSILFGNTEAFF.

V gene TRBV4-1 combines with J gene TRBJ1-1; tentative D call: TRBD1 (5 bases). CDR1 is MGHRA, CDR2 YSYEKL, per germline. Between the trimmed V and J ends, which lost 0 bases and 2 bases, there was a span of 19 bases. The CDR3 is made up of 18 amino acids. The CDR3 DNA sequence: TGCGCCAGCAGCCAAGAACGGGGTGGCACCAGGGCAAACACTGAAGCTTTCTTT. Its protein product is CASSQERGGTRANTEAFF.

The chain is built from TRBV18 and TRBJ1-2, with 7 bases that match TRBD1. Germline V gene sequence: CDR1 KGHSH, CDR2 LQKENI. The CDR3 contains 17 residues. Germline trimming cut 1 base from V and 2 bases from J; bases unmatched to any gene: 10. The CDR3 region has the DNA TGTGCCAGCTCACCACTCACGGGGGGGGACAGAAACTATGGCTACACCTTC. Amino acids: CASSPLTGGDRNYGYTF.

This clone is a singleton in its sample. The chain links TRBV27 to TRBJ1-6; D gene uncertain. This CDR3 has 15 residues. Germline V gives CDR1 MNHEY, CDR2 SMNVEV (reference sequence). Trimming removed 2 bases at V and 7 bases at J, with 12 bases between. The CDR3 region has the DNA TGTGCCAGCAGTTTAAGACCCACGTGGAATTCACCCCTCCACTTT. Translation gives CASSLRPTWNSPLHF.

The rearrangement joins TRBV7-2 to TRBJ1-6; 9 bases are a match to TRBD1. Germline assignment: CDR1 SGHTA and CDR2 FQGNSA. J lost 10 bases, V lost 4 bases, and 11 bases had no gene match. CDR3 length: 16 amino acids. The CDR3 is CASSSWFRDRESPLHF. In nucleotides, the CDR3 is TGTGCCAGCAGCTCCTGGTTCCGGGACAGGGAATCACCCCTCCACTTT.

The chain uses TRBV19 and TRBJ2-1; no clear D. Germline V CDR1 and CDR2: LNHDA, SQIVND (reference sequence). This CDR3 contains 16 residues. V was clipped by 5 bases and J by 4 bases, with 18 bases between them. For the CDR3, the DNA is TGTGCCAGTAGTGACCCTTGGACCCCCTCGTACAATGAGCAGTTCTTC. Translation gives CASSDPWTPSYNEQFF.

This chain links TRBV4-3 with TRBJ1-2; TRBD1 aligns across 7 bases. Germline V lookup: CDR1 LGHNA, CDR2 YSLEER. Trimming cost V 3 bases and J 2 bases; bases outside gene matches: 3. This CDR3 is built from 14 residues. CDR3 sequence reads: CASSQTGTNYGYTF. The CDR3, as DNA: TGCGCCAGCAGCCAGACAGGGACCAACTATGGCTACACCTTC.

This clone was seen a few times. The rearrangement uses TRBV6-4 and TRBJ1-5; the D is unclear. V shed 10 bases and J shed 0 bases, with 7 bases lying between them. Germline V gives CDR1 MRHNA, CDR2 SNTAGT. The CDR3 length is 12 residues. The CDR3 nucleotides are TGTGCCACCCTCAATAGCAATCAGCCCCAGCATTTT. Its translation: CATLNSNQPQHF.

The chain uses TRBV12-5 and TRBJ1-6; 8 bases are shared with TRBD1. Trimming at V came to 4 bases and at J to 6 bases, leaving 11 bases not matched to a gene. This CDR3 has 17 residues. Germline V gene lookup returns CDR1 LGHNT and CDR2 FRNRAP. CDR3 in amino acids: CASGYETGALFNSPLHF. The CDR3 DNA follows: TGTGCTAGTGGTTACGAGACAGGGGCTCTATTTAATTCACCCCTCCACTTT.

V and J are TRBV18 and TRBJ1-1; 10 bases align to TRBD1. V lost 2 bases to trimming and J lost 0 bases; unmatched junction nucleotides: 6. The V gene's germline CDR1 is KGHSH and CDR2 LQKENI. This CDR3 contains 17 residues. The CDR3 DNA reads as TGTGCCAGCTCACCAACGGACAGGGGGTACATGAACACTGAAGCTTTCTTT. Its translation is CASSPTDRGYMNTEAFF.

The CDR3 here is CASSHRGAKNIQYF. Here the CDR3 DNA reads TGTGCCAGCAGCCACCGGGGAGCCAAAAACATTCAGTACTTC. This rearrangement joins TRBV11-1 to TRBJ2-4, with D possibly being TRBD2 (5 bases). Germline V gene lookup returns CDR1 SGHAT and CDR2 FQDESV (reference sequence). CDR3 size: 14 residues. Trimming took 5 bases from V and 0 from J, leaving 8 bases between them.

This sequence joins TRBV10-3 and TRBJ1-3; D perhaps matches TRBD1 (5 bases). V dropped 0 bases and J dropped 0 bases, with 21 bases sitting between them. The V gene's germline CDR1 is ENHRY and CDR2 SYGVKD. This CDR3 is 20 amino acids long. DNA of the CDR3: TGTGCCATCAGTGAGTCTATCCCTGGGTTGGGGGAAAGCTCTGGAAACACCATATATTTT. Amino acids: CAISESIPGLGESSGNTIYF.

This clone was counted once. The V gene is TRBV24-1, the J gene TRBJ2-1; 8 nucleotides agree with TRBD2. Germline trimming cut 5 bases from V and 4 bases from J; bases unmatched to any gene: 6. CDR1 is KGHDR, CDR2 SFDVKD, per germline. The CDR3 is made up of 15 amino acids. The CDR3 sequence: CATSASSGAYNEQFF. The DNA for the CDR3 is TGTGCCACCAGTGCGAGTAGCGGGGCGTACAATGAGCAGTTCTTC.

The chain employs TRBV3-1 (or the pseudogene TRBV3-2) and TRBJ2-5, with TRBD2 as a possible D gene (5 bases). Per the germline V gene, CDR1 is LGHDT and CDR2 is YNNKEL (reference sequence). CDR3 length equals 16 residues. The V gene lost 4 bases and the J gene lost 2 bases, with 17 bases spanning the gap. CDR3 region: CASSLLTGKSQETQYF. CDR3 DNA: TGTGCCAGCAGCCTCTTGACCGGGAAGAGTCAAGAGACCCAGTACTTC.

The V and J genes are TRBV5-1 and TRBJ1-1; D remains ambiguous. Deletions cut 3 bases from V and 0 bases from J, with 6 bases between. This CDR3 spans 13 amino acids. Germline V gene sequence: CDR1 SGHRS, CDR2 YFSETQ. CDR3 loop: CASSYQMNTEAFF. The CDR3 DNA reads as TGCGCCAGCAGCTACCAAATGAACACTGAAGCTTTCTTT.

The gene calls are TRBV5-8 and TRBJ2-7; 8 bases fit TRBD2. CDR1 SGHTS and CDR2 YDEGEE come from the germline V gene. The trim removed 6 bases at V and 4 bases at J, leaving 18 bases unmatched. The CDR3 has 17 residues. CDR3 loop: CASTSGGHPLVLYEQYF. Here the CDR3 DNA reads TGTGCCAGCACCTCGGGGGGGCACCCCCTAGTATTATACGAGCAGTACTTC. Variable domain in full (rest from reference TRBV5-8 and TRBJ2-7): EAGVTQSPTHLIKTRGQQATLRCSPISGHTSVYWYQQALGLGLQFLLWYDEGEERNRGNFPPRFSGRQFPNYSSELNVNALELEDSALYLCASTSGGHPLVLYEQYFGPGTRLTVT.

This chain connects TRBV27 to TRBJ2-5; D is uncertain. The germline gives CDR1 MNHEY, CDR2 SMNVEV (reference sequence). CDR3 length: 13 amino acids. The germline V and J ends were trimmed by 5 bases and 9 bases, with 16 bases remaining between them. The CDR3 DNA reads TGTGCCAGCAGTCCACAAGGGTGGACGTCCCAGTACTTC. It translates to CASSPQGWTSQYF.

The rearrangement uses TRBV6-4 and TRBJ2-3; D may be TRBD2 (5 bases). V gave up 0 bases and J gave up 5 bases, with 9 bases separating them. The CDR3 has 14 residues. Germline V lookup: CDR1 MRHNA, CDR2 SNTAGT. The CDR3 reads CASSDSGEVDTQYF. The DNA of the CDR3 is TGTGCCAGCAGTGACTCGGGAGAGGTAGATACGCAGTATTTT.